The clone carrying this T cell receptor (beta chain) has only a few counts. This CDR3 spans 14 amino acids. Trimming pared 4 bases from V and 4 bases from J, leaving 11 bases between. Germline V lookup: CDR1 SNHLY, CDR2 FYNNEI. This entry is derived from a study of blood T cell repertoires in COVID-19. Across the study: Acute and convalescent COVID-19 specimens originated in the United States, Italy and Spain. From T cells, B-cell-depleted T cells, or PBMCs came the material, which was cDNA or gDNA.

Authors' processing steps: It was from reference gene primer amplification that nucleated cell counts were estimated. The protocol was immunoSEQ multiplex PCR, while the TCRdb copy is restricted to in-frame clones and leaves out a portion. From that table come the V and J calls and clone size; the DNA was used to work out D and trimming. The sample lists around 200,000 clones, around 80% occurring once. V usage is TRBV2 and J usage is TRBJ1-5; D might be TRBD1 (5 bases). Sequencing was done on a sample of peripheral blood. The source is a human donor in a cohort sampled during active COVID-19. Here the CDR3 DNA reads TGTGCCAGCAGTGCGGGGGTAAAGAATCAGCCCCAGCATTTT. Its protein is CASSAGVKNQPQHF.